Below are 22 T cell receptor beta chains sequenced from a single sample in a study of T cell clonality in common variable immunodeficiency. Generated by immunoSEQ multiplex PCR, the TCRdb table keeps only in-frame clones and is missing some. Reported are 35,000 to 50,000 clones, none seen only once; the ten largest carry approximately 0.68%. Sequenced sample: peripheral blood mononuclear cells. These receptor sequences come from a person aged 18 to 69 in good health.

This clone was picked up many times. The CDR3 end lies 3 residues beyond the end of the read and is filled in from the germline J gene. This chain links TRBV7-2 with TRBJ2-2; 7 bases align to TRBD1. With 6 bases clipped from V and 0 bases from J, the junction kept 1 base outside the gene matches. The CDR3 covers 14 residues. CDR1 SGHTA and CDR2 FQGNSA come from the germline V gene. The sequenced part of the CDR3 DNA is TGTGCCAGCAGAGGACAGGCGAACACCGGGGAG. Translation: CASRGQANTGE. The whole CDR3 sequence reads CASRGQANTGELFF. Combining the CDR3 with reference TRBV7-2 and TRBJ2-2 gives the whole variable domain GAGVSQSPSNKVTEKGKDVELRCDPISGHTALYWYRQSLGQGLEFLIYFQGNSAPDKSGLPSDRFSAERTGGSVSTLTIQRTQQEDSAVYLCASRGQANTGELFFGEGSRLTVL.

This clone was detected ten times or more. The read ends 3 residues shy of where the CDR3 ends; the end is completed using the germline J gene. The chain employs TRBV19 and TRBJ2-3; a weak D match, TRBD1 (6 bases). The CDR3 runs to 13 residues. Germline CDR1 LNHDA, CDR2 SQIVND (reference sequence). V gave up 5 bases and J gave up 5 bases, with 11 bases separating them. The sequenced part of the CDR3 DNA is TGTGCCAGTAGTGACATACAGGGAGATACG. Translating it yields CASSDIQGDT. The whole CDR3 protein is CASSDIQGDTQYF.

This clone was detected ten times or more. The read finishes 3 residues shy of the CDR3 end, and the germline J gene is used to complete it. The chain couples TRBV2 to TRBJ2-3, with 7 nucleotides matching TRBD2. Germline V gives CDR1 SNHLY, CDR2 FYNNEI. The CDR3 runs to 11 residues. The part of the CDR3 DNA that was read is TGTGCCAGCAGTGAGCGGGGGACG. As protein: CASSERGT. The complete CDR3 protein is CASSERGTQYF.

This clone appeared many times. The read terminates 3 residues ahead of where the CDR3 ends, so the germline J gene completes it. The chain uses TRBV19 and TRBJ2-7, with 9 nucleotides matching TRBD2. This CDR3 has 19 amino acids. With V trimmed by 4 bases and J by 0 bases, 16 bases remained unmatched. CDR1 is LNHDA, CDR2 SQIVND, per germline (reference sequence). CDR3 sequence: CASSSNVDSGGANSYEQYF. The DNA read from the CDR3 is TGTGCCAGTAGTAGCAATGTGGATAGCGGGGGCGCAAACTCCTACGAG.

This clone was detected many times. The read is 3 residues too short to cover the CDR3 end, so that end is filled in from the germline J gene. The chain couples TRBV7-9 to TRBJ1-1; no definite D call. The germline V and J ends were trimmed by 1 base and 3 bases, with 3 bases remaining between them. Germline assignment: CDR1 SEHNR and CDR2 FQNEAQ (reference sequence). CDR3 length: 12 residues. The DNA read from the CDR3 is TGTGCCAGCAGCTTAGACTACACTGAA. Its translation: CASSLDYTE. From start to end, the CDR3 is CASSLDYTEAFF. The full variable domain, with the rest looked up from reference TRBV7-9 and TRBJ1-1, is DTGVSQNPRHKITKRGQNVTFRCDPISEHNRLYWYRQTLGQGPEFLTYFQNEAQLEKSRLLSDRFSAERPKGSFSTLEIQRTEQGDSAMYLCASSLDYTEAFFGQGTRLTVV.

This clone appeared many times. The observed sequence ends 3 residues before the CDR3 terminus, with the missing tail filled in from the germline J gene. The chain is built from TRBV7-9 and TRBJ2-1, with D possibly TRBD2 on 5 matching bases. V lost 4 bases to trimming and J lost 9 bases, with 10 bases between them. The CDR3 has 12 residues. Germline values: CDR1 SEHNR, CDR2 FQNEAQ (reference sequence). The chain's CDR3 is CASSSASREQFF. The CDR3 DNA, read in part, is TGTGCCAGCAGCTCCGCTAGCCGTGAG.

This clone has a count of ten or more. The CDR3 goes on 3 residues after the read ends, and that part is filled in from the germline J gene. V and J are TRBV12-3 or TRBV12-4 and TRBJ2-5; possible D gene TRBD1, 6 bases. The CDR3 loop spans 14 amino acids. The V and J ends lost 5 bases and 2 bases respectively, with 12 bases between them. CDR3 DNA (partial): TGTGCCAGCAGTCGCGGACAGCAACAAGAGACC. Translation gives CASSRGQQQET. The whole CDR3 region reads CASSRGQQQETQYF.

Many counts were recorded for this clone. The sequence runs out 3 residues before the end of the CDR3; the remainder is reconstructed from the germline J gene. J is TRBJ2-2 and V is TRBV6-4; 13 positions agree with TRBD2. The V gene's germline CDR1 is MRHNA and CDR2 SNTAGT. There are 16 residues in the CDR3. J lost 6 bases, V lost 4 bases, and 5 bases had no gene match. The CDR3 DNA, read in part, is TGTGCCAGCAGTGCGACTAGCGGGGGGACGGCCGGGGAG. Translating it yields CASSATSGGTAGE. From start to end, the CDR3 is CASSATSGGTAGELFF.

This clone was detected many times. CDR3 DNA (partial): TGTGCCAGTAGTATAGTTCAGGGGGCCCCTTATGGC. Residues: CASSIVQGAPYG. The CDR3 in full is CASSIVQGAPYGYTF. The chain is built from TRBV19 and TRBJ1-2, with 8 bases fitting TRBD1. The read falls 3 residues short of the CDR3 end, and the missing part is taken from the germline J gene. Germline V gene sequence: CDR1 LNHDA, CDR2 SQIVND (reference sequence). The trim removed 1 base at V and 5 bases at J, leaving 6 bases unmatched. The CDR3 has 15 residues.

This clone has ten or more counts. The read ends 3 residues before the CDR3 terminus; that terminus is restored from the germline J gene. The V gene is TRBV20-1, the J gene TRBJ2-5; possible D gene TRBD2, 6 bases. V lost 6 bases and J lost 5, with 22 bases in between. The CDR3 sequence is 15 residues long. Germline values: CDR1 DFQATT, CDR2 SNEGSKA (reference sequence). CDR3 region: CSAPGTLLAWETQYF. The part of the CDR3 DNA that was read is TGCAGTGCCCCCGGGACTTTGCTGGCGTGGGAGACC.

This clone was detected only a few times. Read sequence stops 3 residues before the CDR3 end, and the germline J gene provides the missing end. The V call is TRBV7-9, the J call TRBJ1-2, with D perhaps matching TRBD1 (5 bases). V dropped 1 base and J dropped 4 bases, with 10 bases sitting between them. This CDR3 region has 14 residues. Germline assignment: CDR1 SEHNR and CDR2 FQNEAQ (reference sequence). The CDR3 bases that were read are TGTGCCAGCAGCTTAGGGGACTGGGCCTATGGC. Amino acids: CASSLGDWAYG. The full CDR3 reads CASSLGDWAYGYTF.

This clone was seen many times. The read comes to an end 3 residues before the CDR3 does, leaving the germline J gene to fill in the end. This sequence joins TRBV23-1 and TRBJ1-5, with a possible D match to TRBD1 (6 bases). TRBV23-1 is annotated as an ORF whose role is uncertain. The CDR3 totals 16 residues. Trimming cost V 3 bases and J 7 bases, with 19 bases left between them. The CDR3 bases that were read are TGCGCCAGCAGTCAGGCTAGCTCAGGGGCATGGCAGCCC. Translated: CASSQASSGAWQP. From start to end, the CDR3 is CASSQASSGAWQPQHF.

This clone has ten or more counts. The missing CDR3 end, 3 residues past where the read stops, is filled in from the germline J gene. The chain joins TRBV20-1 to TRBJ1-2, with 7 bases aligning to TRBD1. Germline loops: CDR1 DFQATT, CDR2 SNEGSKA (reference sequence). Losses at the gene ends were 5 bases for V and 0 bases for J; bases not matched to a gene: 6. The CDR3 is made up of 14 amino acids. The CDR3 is CSAGTANANYGYTF. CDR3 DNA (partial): TGCAGTGCTGGGACAGCCAACGCTAACTATGGC.

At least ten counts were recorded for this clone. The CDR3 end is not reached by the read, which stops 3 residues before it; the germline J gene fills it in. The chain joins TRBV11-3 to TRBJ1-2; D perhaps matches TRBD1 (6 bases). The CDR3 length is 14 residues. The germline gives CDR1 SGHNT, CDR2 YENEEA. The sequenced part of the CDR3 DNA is TGTGCCAGCAGCTTACGGGCGGGGGCGAGCGGC. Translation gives CASSLRAGASG. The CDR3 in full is CASSLRAGASGYTF. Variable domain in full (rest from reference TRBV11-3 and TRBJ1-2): EAGVVQSPRYKIIEKKQPVAFWCNPISGHNTLYWYLQNLGQGPELLIRYENEEAVDDSQLPKDRFSAERLKGVDSTLKIQPAELGDSAVYLCASSLRAGASGYTFGSGTRLTVV.

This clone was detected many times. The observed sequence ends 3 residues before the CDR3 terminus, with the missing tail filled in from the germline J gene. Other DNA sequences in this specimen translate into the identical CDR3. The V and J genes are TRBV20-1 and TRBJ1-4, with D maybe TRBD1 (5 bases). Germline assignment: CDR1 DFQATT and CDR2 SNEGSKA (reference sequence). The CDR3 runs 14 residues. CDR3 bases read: TGCAGTGCTAGAGATCGGCAGGGCGGCGAGAAA. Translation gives CSARDRQGGEK. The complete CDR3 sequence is CSARDRQGGEKLFF.

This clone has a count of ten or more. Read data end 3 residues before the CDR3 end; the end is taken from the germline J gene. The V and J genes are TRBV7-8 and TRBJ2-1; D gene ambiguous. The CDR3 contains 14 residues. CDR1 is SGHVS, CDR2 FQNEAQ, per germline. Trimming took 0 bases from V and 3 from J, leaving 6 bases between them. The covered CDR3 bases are TGTGCCAGCAGCTTAGCGCTAGGCTACAATGAG. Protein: CASSLALGYNE. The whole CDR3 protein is CASSLALGYNEQFF.

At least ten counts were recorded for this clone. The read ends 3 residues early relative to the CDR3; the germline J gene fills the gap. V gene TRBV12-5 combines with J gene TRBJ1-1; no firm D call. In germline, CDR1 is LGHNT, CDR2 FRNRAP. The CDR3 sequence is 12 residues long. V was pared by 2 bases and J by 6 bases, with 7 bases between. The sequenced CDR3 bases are TGTGCTAGTGGTTTGAATAGCCCTGAA. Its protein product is CASGLNSPE. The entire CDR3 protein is CASGLNSPEAFF.

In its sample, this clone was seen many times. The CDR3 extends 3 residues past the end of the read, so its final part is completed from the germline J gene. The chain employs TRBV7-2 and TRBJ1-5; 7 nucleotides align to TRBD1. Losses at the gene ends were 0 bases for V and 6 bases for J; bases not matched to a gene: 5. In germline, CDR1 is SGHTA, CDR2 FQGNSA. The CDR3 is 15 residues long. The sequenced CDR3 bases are TGTGCCAGCAGCTTAGCCGACAGGGTGGGTCAGCCC. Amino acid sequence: CASSLADRVGQP. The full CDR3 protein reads CASSLADRVGQPQHF.

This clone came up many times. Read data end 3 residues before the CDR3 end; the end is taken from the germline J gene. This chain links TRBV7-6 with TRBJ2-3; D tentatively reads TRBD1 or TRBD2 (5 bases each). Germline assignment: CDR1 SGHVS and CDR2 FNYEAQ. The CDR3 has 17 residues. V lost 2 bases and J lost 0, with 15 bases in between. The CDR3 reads CASSLTRGSSSTDTQYF. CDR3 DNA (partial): TGTGCCAGCAGCTTAACGAGGGGATCTTCTAGCACAGATACG.

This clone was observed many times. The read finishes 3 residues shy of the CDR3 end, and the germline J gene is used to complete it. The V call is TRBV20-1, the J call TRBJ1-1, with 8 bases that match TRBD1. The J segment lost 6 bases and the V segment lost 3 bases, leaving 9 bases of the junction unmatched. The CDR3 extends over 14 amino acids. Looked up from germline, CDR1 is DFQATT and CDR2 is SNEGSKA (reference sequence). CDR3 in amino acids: CSASRTGKRPEAFF. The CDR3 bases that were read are TGCAGTGCTAGTAGGACAGGGAAGAGGCCTGAA.

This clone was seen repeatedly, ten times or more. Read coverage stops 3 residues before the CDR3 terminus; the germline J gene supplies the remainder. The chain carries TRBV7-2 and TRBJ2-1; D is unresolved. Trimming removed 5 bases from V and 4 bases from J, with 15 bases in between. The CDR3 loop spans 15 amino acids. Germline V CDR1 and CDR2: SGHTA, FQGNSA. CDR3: CASSPDLESYNEQFF. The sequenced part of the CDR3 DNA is TGTGCCAGCAGCCCAGACTTGGAATCGTACAATGAG.

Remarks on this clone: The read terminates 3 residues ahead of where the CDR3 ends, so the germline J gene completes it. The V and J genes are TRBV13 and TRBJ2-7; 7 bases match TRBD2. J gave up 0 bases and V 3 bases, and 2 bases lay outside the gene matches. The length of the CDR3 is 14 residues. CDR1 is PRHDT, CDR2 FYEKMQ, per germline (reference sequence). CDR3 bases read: TGTGCCAGCAGCTTGACTAGCAGCTCCTACGAG. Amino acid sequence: CASSLTSSSYE. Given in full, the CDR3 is CASSLTSSSYEQYF. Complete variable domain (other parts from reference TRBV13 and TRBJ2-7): AAGVIQSPRHLIKEKRETATLKCYPIPRHDTVYWYQQGPGQDPQFLISFYEKMQSDKGSIPDRFSAQQFSDYHSELNMSSLELGDSALYFCASSLTSSSYEQYFGPGTRLTVT.